The clone carrying this T cell receptor beta chain has more than one count but fewer than ten. The V and J ends lost 8 bases and 5 bases, in that order; junction bases with no gene match: 8. Germline V lookup: CDR1 SNHLY, CDR2 FYNNEI. CDR3 length: 13 amino acids. This record comes from a study of cytomegalovirus exposure and HLA in healthy donors. 13 Jbeta primers and 60 Vbeta primers were used for the PCR. The assay was immunoSEQ multiplex PCR, and TCRdb's table has in-frame clones only and misses some. The sample has about 150,000 clones; roughly 73% are singletons. The V call is TRBV2, the J call TRBJ2-5, with 7 nucleotides matching TRBD1. This clonotype was sampled from a woman aged 18 to 35 in good health and CMV-seronegative. Sample: PBMCs. CDR3 DNA: TGTGCCAGCTTAAGACAGGGTCGGGAGACCCAGTACTTC. Protein product: CASLRQGRETQYF.